This entry features one T cell receptor beta chain sequence. Its antigen is currently unknown. The data were obtained in a study of CD8+ T cells in alopecia areata. Study findings and constraints: TCR sharing was clearer in mice than between patients, perhaps partly owing to patient HLA diversity.

TCR sequencing used cDNA made by reverse transcription of extracted RNA. Here immunoSEQ multiplex PCR was the method, and the copy in TCRdb shows in-frame clones only, minus some. This repertoire shows more than 95,000 clones, around 50% found once; its top ten account for about 10%. The CDR3 has 15 residues. Germline assignment: CDR1 SEHNR and CDR2 FQNEAQ (reference sequence). With 8 bases clipped from V and 2 bases from J, the junction kept 6 bases outside the gene matches. J is TRBJ2-1 and V is TRBV7-9; TRBD2 agrees at 10 bases. Sequencing used NKG2D-low CD8+ T cells sorted from blood. This TCR derives from a human donor with alopecia areata. CDR3 loop: CASGSTSGTYNEQFF. CDR3 DNA sequence: TGTGCCAGCGGCTCAACTAGCGGGACCTACAATGAGCAGTTCTTC.